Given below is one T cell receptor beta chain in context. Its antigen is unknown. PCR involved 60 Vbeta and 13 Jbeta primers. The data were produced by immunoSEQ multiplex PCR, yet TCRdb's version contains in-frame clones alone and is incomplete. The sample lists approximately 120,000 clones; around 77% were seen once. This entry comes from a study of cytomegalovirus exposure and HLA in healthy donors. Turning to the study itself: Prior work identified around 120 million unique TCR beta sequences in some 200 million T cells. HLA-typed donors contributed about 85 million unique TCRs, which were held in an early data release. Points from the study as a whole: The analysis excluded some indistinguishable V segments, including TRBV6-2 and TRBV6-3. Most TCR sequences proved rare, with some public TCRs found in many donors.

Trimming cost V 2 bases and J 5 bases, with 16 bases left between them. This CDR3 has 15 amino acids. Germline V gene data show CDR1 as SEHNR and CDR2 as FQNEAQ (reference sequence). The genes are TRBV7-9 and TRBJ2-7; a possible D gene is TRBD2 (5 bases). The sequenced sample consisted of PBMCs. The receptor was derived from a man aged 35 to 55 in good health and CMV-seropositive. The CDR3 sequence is CASSLRQGGLHEQYF. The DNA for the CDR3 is TGTGCCAGCAGCTTACGTCAAGGAGGTCTCCACGAGCAGTACTTC. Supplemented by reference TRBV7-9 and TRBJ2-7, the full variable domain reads DTGVSQNPRHKITKRGQNVTFRCDPISEHNRLYWYRQTLGQGPEFLTYFQNEAQLEKSRLLSDRFSAERPKGSFSTLEIQRTEQGDSAMYLCASSLRQGGLHEQYFGPGTRLTVT.